The clone carrying this T cell receptor (beta chain) was detected only a few times. Its specificity is unknown. Any gene name here is a mouse gene name. The CDR3 end lies 1 residue beyond the end of the read and is filled in from the germline J gene. The sample belongs to a study of tissue T cells after allogeneic stem cell transplantation. Germline-derived CDR1 and CDR2 are KGHTA and FQNQQP. The CDR3 sequence is 15 residues long. Study observations and caveats: Anatomically similar tissues had similar TCR repertoires within each patient. Tissue-detected TCR repertoire was only partly captured by blood and spleen T cells. Alloreactivity or antigen specificity of tissue TCRs was not determined; some clones might be host cells.

The time point denotes: mouse harvest day 7 after allogeneic transplant. Mouse grafts combined 10^7 T-cell-depleted bone marrow cells with 10^6 splenic CD5+ T cells. Mice had MHC-mismatched B6 into BALB/c GVHD, sampled day 7 or 14. Some clones are missing from TCRdb's copy, which holds only in-frame ones; the method was immunoSEQ multiplex PCR. Of about 11,000 clones in the sample, around two fifths were seen once. Source material: skin. This TCR came from a female BALB/c mouse given C57BL/6 T cells with graft-versus-host disease after an allogeneic hematopoietic cell transplant. The rearrangement uses TRBV23 and TRBJ1-4; the DNA was not compared with TRBD1, the D call given in the table. Partial CDR3 DNA: TGCTCCAGCAGTCAATCGGGACAGGGGGGCGAAAGATTATTT. This encodes CSSSQSGQGGERLF. The whole CDR3 reads CSSSQSGQGGERLFF.